The 22 T cell receptor beta chains below all came from one sample that was sequenced in a study of blood T cell repertoires in COVID-19. The assay was immunoSEQ multiplex PCR, and TCRdb's table has in-frame clones only and misses some. The table has almost 400,000 clones, over 75% seen once. Sequencing used PBMCs or T cells enriched from blood (not recorded which). The receptors derive from a woman in her twenties or thirties with acute COVID-19.

This chain connects TRBV5-1 to TRBJ1-6; the match to TRBD1 covers 9 bases. The CDR3 covers 15 residues. Trimming removed 0 bases from V and 8 bases from J; junction bases left unmatched: 3. Germline CDR1 reads SGHRS; CDR2 reads YFSETQ. The CDR3, as DNA: TGCGCCAGCAGCTTGGGGGGACAGGGATATTCACCCCTCCACTTT. Translating it yields CASSLGGQGYSPLHF.

The rearrangement links TRBV6-5 to TRBJ2-1; D ambiguous. Germline V gene data show CDR1 as MNHEY and CDR2 as SVGAGI. V was clipped by 5 bases and J by 4 bases, with 15 bases between them. The CDR3 is 15 amino acids. DNA for the CDR3: TGTGCCAGCAGTACATGGCCCCTTCTTTACAATGAGCAGTTCTTC. Its protein product is CASSTWPLLYNEQFF.

The chain has TRBV10-1 and TRBJ2-1, with 9 nucleotides matching TRBD1. Germline trimming cut 9 bases from V and 4 bases from J; bases unmatched to any gene: 7. Germline loops: CDR1 WNHNN, CDR2 SYGVQD (reference sequence). This CDR3 is 14 amino acids long. The CDR3 region is CASALGQGYNEQFF. The CDR3 nucleotides read TGCGCCAGTGCCTTGGGACAGGGATACAATGAGCAGTTCTTC.

In DNA form, the CDR3 reads TGTGCCAGCACCGACTCAGGGAATGGCTACACCTTC. Its protein is CASTDSGNGYTF. The chain is built from TRBV6-5 and TRBJ1-2; D is perhaps TRBD1 (5 bases). The CDR3 extends over 12 amino acids. Germline CDR1 MNHEY, CDR2 SVGAGI. V was trimmed by 7 bases and J by 6 bases, leaving 12 bases between them.

The count of this clone is one. This rearrangement joins TRBV9 to TRBJ1-2; D is undetermined. Trimming left V 4 bases short and J 4 bases short, with 17 bases between. Germline loops: CDR1 SGDLS, CDR2 YYNGEE. The length of the CDR3 is 15 residues. The CDR3 is CASSPNPVYIYGYTF. The DNA for the CDR3 is TGTGCCAGCAGCCCTAACCCGGTTTATATCTATGGCTACACCTTC.

This clone was counted a single time. The chain uses TRBV6-5 and TRBJ1-3, with a possible D match to TRBD1 (5 bases). The V gene's germline CDR1 is MNHEY and CDR2 SVGAGI. This CDR3 spans 14 amino acids. The ends were cut back, 9 bases at V and 4 bases at J, with 16 bases in the middle. The CDR3 DNA reads TGTGCCAGTGCCTCGTGGGGGGAAGGAAACACCATATATTTT. This codes for CASASWGEGNTIYF.

This clone showed up just once. The CDR3 spells CASSPSWTGGRTDTQYF. CDR3 DNA: TGTGCCAGCAGCCCCAGTTGGACAGGGGGACGCACAGATACGCAGTATTTT. V and J are TRBV5-6 and TRBJ2-3; 10 bases agree with TRBD1. V trimming: 4 bases; J trimming: 1 base; junction bases outside the gene matches: 9. The CDR3 is made up of 17 amino acids. Germline assignment: CDR1 SGHDT and CDR2 YYEEEE. Based on the CDR3 plus reference TRBV5-6 and TRBJ2-3, the full variable domain is DAGVTQSPTHLIKTRGQQVTLRCSPKSGHDTVSWYQQALGQGPQFIFQYYEEEERQRGNFPDRFSGHQFPNYSSELNVNALLLGDSALYLCASSPSWTGGRTDTQYFGPGTRLTVL.

The V gene is TRBV10-2, the J gene TRBJ1-6; perhaps TRBD1 as D (6 bases). The CDR3 has 14 residues. Germline CDR1 WSHSY, CDR2 SAAADI. The germline V and J ends were trimmed by 6 bases and 8 bases, with 14 bases remaining between them. The CDR3 protein is CASRYREGDSPLHF. For the CDR3, the DNA is TGCGCCAGCAGATACAGGGAAGGGGATTCACCCCTCCACTTT.

The chain recombines TRBV27 with TRBJ2-5; 10 bases fit TRBD2. V lost 6 bases and J lost 4; bases outside the gene matches: 17. The CDR3 is made up of 18 amino acids. Germline CDR1 MNHEY, CDR2 SMNVEV (reference sequence). The CDR3 protein is CASSPWGRVSGGLETQYF. In DNA, the CDR3 is TGTGCCAGCAGCCCCTGGGGTCGGGTTAGCGGGGGGTTAGAGACCCAGTACTTC.

V is TRBV28 and J is TRBJ1-2; the match to TRBD1 covers 8 bases. CDR3 length equals 15 residues. Germline lookup yields CDR1 MDHEN and CDR2 SYDVKM. V lost 2 bases and J lost 1; bases outside the gene matches: 3. The CDR3 region is CASSLGTGVNYGYTF. The CDR3 DNA follows: TGTGCCAGCAGTTTAGGGACAGGTGTTAACTATGGCTACACCTTC.

This sequence joins TRBV7-6 and TRBJ2-7, with a tentative D call TRBD2 (5 bases). CDR3 size: 13 residues. The V end was cut by 1 base, the J end by 4 bases, with 8 bases between. CDR1 and CDR2 from the germline V gene are SGHVS and FNYEAQ. DNA of the CDR3: TGTGCCAGCAGCTTAGTGGAGGAGTACGAGCAGTACTTC. Translated: CASSLVEEYEQYF.

The V call is TRBV9, the J call TRBJ1-1; 7 positions match TRBD1. The CDR3 is 16 residues long. Per germline, CDR1 SGDLS and CDR2 YYNGEE. V trimming: 0 bases; J trimming: 3 bases; junction bases outside the gene matches: 8. DNA for the CDR3: TGTGCCAGCAGCGTAGCAGGAGGGGGCTTGGACACTGAAGCTTTCTTT. Its protein is CASSVAGGGLDTEAFF.

J is TRBJ1-1 and V is TRBV6-5; D unresolved. Germline V gene sequence: CDR1 MNHEY, CDR2 SVGAGI. This CDR3 contains 11 residues. Trimming removed 8 bases from V and 1 base from J, with 5 bases in between. The CDR3 loop reads CASYRNTEAFF. The CDR3 DNA is TGTGCCAGCTATAGGAACACTGAAGCTTTCTTT.

The chain uses TRBV18 and TRBJ1-5; 9 bases match TRBD1. Trimming took 3 bases from V and 4 from J; bases not matched to a gene: 1. The CDR3 is 14 residues long. In germline, CDR1 is KGHSH, CDR2 LQKENI. The CDR3 loop is CASSPGTGNQPQHF. DNA of the CDR3: TGTGCCAGCTCACCCGGGACAGGGAATCAGCCCCAGCATTTT.

This clone was seen a single time. The chain recombines TRBV6-4 with TRBJ2-6; D is perhaps TRBD2 (7 bases). Germline V CDR1 and CDR2: MRHNA, SNTAGT. This CDR3 has 16 amino acids. V was trimmed by 6 bases and J by 4 bases, leaving 16 bases between them. In nucleotides, the CDR3 is TGTGCCAGCAGCCGTAACGGGGGGCCGGGGGCCAACGTCCTGACTTTC. Protein product: CASSRNGGPGANVLTF.

This clone has a single count. The chain recombines TRBV3-1 (or the pseudogene TRBV3-2) with TRBJ2-7; 9 bases align to TRBD1. There are 15 residues in the CDR3. After removal of 1 base from V and 2 bases from J, the junction contained 3 bases not matched to a gene. Germline V lookup: CDR1 LGHDT, CDR2 YNNKEL (reference sequence). In DNA, the CDR3 is TGTGCCAGCAGCCAAGGGGGGACAGGGACCTACGAGCAGTACTTC. Protein product: CASSQGGTGTYEQYF.

This sequence joins TRBV30 and TRBJ2-2, with D uncertain. This CDR3 is built from 12 residues. Trimming stripped 7 bases from V and 4 bases from J, with 10 bases between. Germline V gene data show CDR1 as GTSNPN and CDR2 as SVGIG (reference sequence). This CDR3 reads CASPAATGELFF. The CDR3 DNA sequence: TGTGCCTCCCCCGCGGCCACCGGGGAGCTGTTTTTT.

V usage is TRBV7-9 and J usage is TRBJ1-2, with unresolved D. CDR1 is SEHNR, CDR2 FQNEAQ, per germline (reference sequence). V gave up 3 bases and J gave up 3 bases, with 8 bases separating them. The CDR3 is made up of 13 amino acids. This CDR3 reads CASSLAGYYGYTF. As DNA, the CDR3 is TGTGCCAGCAGCTTGGCAGGCTACTATGGCTACACCTTC.

The chain uses TRBV6-1 and TRBJ2-7; D not resolved. This CDR3 is built from 15 residues. V was trimmed by 1 base and J by 3 bases, leaving 13 bases between them. Germline CDR1 reads MNHNS; CDR2 reads SASEGT. CDR3 protein: CASSEDTDLFYEQYF. Written as DNA, the CDR3 is TGTGCCAGCAGTGAAGATACAGACCTTTTCTACGAGCAGTACTTC.

J is TRBJ1-5 and V is TRBV5-8; 8 nucleotides align to TRBD1. The V segment lost 4 bases and the J segment 0 bases; nucleotides outside the gene matches: 9. Germline V CDR1 and CDR2: SGHTS, YDEGEE. The CDR3 spans 17 residues. CDR3 bases: TGTGCCAGCAGCACCGGGACAGGACCTTCTAGCAATCAGCCCCAGCATTTT. It codes for CASSTGTGPSSNQPQHF.

The chain couples TRBV24-1 to TRBJ1-2, with a possible D match to TRBD1 (5 bases). The V end lost 4 bases, the J end lost 4 bases, and 9 bases lay between the germline ends. Germline CDR1 is KGHDR and CDR2 is SFDVKD. The CDR3 has 13 residues. In DNA, the CDR3 is TGTGCCACCAGTGAGCAGGGTTCCTATGGCTACACCTTC. Translating gives CATSEQGSYGYTF.

This chain links TRBV5-1 with TRBJ2-1; 7 bases are a match to TRBD1. The CDR3 covers 15 residues. CDR1 and CDR2 from the germline V gene are SGHRS and YFSETQ. The V gene end was trimmed by 6 bases and the J gene end by 0 bases; junction bases not matched to a gene: 6. The CDR3 coding sequence is TGCGCCAGCAAAATACAGGGGAGCTCCTACAATGAGCAGTTCTTC. It encodes CASKIQGSSYNEQFF.